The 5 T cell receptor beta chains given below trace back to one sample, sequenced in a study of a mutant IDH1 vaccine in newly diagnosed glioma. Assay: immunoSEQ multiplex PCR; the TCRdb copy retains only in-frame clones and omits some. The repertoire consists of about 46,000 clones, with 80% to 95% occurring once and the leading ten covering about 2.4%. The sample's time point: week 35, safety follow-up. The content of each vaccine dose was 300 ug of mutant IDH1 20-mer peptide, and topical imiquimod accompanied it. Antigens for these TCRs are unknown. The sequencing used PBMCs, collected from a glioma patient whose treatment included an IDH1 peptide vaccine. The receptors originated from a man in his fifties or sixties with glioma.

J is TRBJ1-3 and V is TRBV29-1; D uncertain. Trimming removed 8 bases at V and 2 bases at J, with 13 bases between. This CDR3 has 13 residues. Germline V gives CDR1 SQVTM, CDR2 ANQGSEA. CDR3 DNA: TGCAGCATCGCCGGTGGAGCTGGAAACACCATATATTTT. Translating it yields CSIAGGAGNTIYF.

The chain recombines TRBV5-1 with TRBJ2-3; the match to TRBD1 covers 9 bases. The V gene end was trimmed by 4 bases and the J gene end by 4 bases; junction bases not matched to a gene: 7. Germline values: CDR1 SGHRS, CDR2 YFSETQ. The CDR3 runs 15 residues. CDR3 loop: CASSPGTGSADTQYF. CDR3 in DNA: TGCGCCAGCAGCCCTGGGACAGGGAGCGCAGATACGCAGTATTTT. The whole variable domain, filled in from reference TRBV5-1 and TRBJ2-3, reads KAGVTQTPRYLIKTRGQQVTLSCSPISGHRSVSWYQQTPGQGLQFLFEYFSETQRNKGNFPGRFSGRQFSNSRSEMNVSTLELGDSALYLCASSPGTGSADTQYFGPGTRLTVL.

This CDR3 is CASSPGHNTEAFF. The CDR3 DNA follows: TGTGCCAGCAGCCCCGGACATAACACTGAAGCTTTCTTT. The V call is TRBV28, the J call TRBJ1-1, with D tentatively TRBD1 (5 bases). The CDR3 length is 13 residues. Germline loops: CDR1 MDHEN, CDR2 SYDVKM. The ends were cut back, 6 bases at V and 2 bases at J, with 10 bases in the middle.

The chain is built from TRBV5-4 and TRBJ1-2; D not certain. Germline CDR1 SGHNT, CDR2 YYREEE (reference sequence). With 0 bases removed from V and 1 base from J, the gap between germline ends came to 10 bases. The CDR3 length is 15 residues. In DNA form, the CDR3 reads TGTGCCAGCAGCTTGGGTACAGTCCTTAACTATGGCTACACCTTC. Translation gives CASSLGTVLNYGYTF. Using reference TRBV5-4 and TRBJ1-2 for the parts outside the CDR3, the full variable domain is ETGVTQSPTHLIKTRGQQVTLRCSSQSGHNTVSWYQQALGQGPQFIFQYYREEENGRGNFPPRFSGLQFPNYSSELNVNALELDDSALYLCASSLGTVLNYGYTFGSGTRLTVV.

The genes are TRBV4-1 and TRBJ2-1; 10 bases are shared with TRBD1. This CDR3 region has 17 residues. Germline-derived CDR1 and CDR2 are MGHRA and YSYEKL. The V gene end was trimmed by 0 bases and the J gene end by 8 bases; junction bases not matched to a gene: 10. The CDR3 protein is CASSQDPDRGQWDEQFF. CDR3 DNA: TGCGCCAGCAGCCAAGATCCAGACAGGGGGCAATGGGATGAGCAGTTCTTC.